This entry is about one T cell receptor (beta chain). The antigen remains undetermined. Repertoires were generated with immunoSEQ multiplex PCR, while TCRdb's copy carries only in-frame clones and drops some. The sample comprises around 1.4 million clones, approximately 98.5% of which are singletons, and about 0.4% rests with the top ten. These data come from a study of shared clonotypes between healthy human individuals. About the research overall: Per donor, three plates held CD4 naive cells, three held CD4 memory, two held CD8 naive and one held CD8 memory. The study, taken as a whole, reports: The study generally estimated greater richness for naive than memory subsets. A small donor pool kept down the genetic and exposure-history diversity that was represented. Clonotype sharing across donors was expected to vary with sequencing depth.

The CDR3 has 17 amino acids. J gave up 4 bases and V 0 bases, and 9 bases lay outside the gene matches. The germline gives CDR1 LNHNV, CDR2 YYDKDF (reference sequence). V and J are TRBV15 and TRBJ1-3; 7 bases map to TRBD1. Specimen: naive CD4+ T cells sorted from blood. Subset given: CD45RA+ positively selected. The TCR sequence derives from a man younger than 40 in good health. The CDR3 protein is CATSRDPRQGTGNTIYF. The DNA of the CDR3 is TGTGCCACCAGCAGAGACCCGAGACAGGGAACCGGAAACACCATATATTTT.